The sequence of this T cell receptor (beta chain) was determined in a study of identical twins. In its sample, this clonotype was seen a few times. A universal primer site was incorporated via template switching, and the cDNA contained unique molecular identifiers. MiXCR, run by TCRdb on the 5' RACE reads, gives a single entry per CDR3 protein. The sample lists a few hundred thousand distinct CDR3 sequences; 9% to 15% were seen once. Healthy Caucasians made up all donors. The CDR3 totals 17 residues. Germline-derived CDR1 and CDR2 are SEHNR and FQNEAQ (reference sequence). V dropped 5 bases and J dropped 3; count of bases not matched to a gene: 10. The sample was also reused in another study, on yellow fever vaccine responses in identical twins.

This sequence was found in a woman aged 18-35 years in good health. Sequencing was performed on CD8+ T cells sorted from blood. The genes are TRBV7-9 and TRBJ2-7; 13 bases are shared with TRBD2. The CDR3 protein is CASSHKPWTSGSYEQYF. Here the CDR3 DNA reads TGTGCCAGCAGCCACAAACCCTGGACTAGCGGGAGCTACGAGCAGTACTTC.